This TCR beta chain is from a study of T cells expressing NK-cell markers. The CDR3 covers 16 residues. Looked up from germline, CDR1 is KGHSY and CDR2 is FQNENV. TCRdb reanalyzed the 5' RACE reads and collapses them to one entry per CDR3 protein, without DNA. This repertoire includes about 450,000 distinct CDR3 sequences. The clonotype comes from a woman between 18 and 69 years old in good health. The genes are TRBV16 and TRBJ1-1. The sequenced sample consisted of blood T cells: a sorted CD56 or NKG2C T cell subset, CD4+ or CD8+ T cells, or bulk PBMC T cells (not recorded which). The CDR3 reads CASSRGTRAGDTEAFF.